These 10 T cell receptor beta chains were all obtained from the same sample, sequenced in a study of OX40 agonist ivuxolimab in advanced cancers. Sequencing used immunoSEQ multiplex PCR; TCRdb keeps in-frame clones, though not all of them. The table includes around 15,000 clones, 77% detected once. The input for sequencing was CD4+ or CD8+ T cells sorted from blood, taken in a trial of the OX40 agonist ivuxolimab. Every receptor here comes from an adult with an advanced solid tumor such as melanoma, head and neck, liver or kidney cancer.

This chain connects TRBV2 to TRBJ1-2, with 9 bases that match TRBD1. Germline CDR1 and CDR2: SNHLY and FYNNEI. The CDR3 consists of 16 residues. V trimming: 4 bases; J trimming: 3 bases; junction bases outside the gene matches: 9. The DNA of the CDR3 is TGTGCCAGCAGTGTTATAGCGGGACAGGGTGACTATGGCTACACCTTC. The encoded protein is CASSVIAGQGDYGYTF.

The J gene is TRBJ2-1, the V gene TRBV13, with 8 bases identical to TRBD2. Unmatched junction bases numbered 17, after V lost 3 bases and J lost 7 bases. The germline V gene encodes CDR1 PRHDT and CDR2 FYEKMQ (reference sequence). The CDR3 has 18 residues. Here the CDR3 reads CASSFRIPGAGDINEQFF. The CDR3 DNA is TGTGCCAGCAGCTTTCGGATCCCAGGAGCGGGAGATATTAATGAGCAGTTCTTC.

For the CDR3, the DNA is TGTGCCAGCAGTTACTCGAGACTGGATAACACAGATACGCAGTATTTT. The encoded protein is CASSYSRLDNTDTQYF. The rearrangement uses TRBV6-5 and TRBJ2-3; no definite D call. The CDR3 covers 16 residues. V was pared by 0 bases and J by 2 bases, with 12 bases between. Per germline, CDR1 MNHEY and CDR2 SVGAGI.

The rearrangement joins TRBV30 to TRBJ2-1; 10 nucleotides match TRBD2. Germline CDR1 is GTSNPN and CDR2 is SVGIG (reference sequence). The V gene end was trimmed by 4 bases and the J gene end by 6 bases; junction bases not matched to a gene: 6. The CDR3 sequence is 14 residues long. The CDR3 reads CAWNLAGVGNEQFF. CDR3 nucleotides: TGTGCCTGGAACCTAGCGGGAGTCGGCAATGAGCAGTTCTTC.

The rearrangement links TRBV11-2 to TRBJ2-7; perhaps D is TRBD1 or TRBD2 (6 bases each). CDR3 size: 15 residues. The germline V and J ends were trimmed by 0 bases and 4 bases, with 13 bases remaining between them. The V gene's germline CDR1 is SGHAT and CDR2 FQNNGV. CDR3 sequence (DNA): TGTGCCAGCAGCTTAGATGGAGGGGGTACTTACGAGCAGTACTTC. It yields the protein CASSLDGGGTYEQYF.

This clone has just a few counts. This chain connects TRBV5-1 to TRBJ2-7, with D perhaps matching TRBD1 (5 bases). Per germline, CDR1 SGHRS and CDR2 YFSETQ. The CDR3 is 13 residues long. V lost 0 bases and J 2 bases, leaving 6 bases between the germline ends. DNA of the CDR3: TGCGCCAGCAGCTTGGACAGGACCTACGAGCAGTACTTC. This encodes CASSLDRTYEQYF. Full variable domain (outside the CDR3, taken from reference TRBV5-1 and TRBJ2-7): KAGVTQTPRYLIKTRGQQVTLSCSPISGHRSVSWYQQTPGQGLQFLFEYFSETQRNKGNFPGRFSGRQFSNSRSEMNVSTLELGDSALYLCASSLDRTYEQYFGPGTRLTVT.

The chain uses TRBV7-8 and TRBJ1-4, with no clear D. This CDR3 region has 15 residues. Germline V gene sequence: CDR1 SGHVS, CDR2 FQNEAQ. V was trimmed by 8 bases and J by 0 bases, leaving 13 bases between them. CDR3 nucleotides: TGTGCCAGCTCCTCCGGGTTCTCAACTAATGAAAAACTGTTTTTT. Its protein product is CASSSGFSTNEKLFF.

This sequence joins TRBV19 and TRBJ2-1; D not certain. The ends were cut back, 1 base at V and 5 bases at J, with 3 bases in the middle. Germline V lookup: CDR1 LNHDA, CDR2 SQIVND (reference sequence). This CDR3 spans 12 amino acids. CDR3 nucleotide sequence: TGTGCCAGTAGTATAGTAGACAATGAGCAGTTCTTC. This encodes CASSIVDNEQFF.

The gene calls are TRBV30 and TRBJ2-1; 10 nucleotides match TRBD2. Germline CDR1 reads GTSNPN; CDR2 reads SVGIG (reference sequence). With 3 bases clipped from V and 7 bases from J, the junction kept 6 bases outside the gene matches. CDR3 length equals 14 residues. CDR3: CAWSSLAGVNEQFF. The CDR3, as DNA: TGTGCCTGGAGCTCGCTAGCGGGAGTGAATGAGCAGTTCTTC.

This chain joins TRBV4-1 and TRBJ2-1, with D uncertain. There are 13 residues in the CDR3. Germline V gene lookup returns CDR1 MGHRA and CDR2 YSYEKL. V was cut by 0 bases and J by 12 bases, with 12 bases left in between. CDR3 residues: CASSQERVYGQFF. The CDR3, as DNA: TGCGCCAGCAGCCAAGAACGCGTTTACGGGCAGTTCTTC.